Below, 20 T cell receptor beta chains from the same sample are listed, as sequenced in a study of T-cell reconstitution after alpha-beta-depleted transplantation in children (dated by TCRdb to between 2015 and 2016). The treatment or condition label corresponds to: allogeneic hematopoietic cell transplantation with graft depleted of TCRalphabeta T cells and CD19 B cells. The library came from PCR. This sample was sequenced with an Illumina HiSeq 2500. Molecular barcoding was employed in the preparation of TCR libraries, with unique molecular identifiers being used to normalize TCRbeta repertoire quantification. TCRdb took the public reads, trimmed them with fastp at Q25, ran MiXCR for clone calling and kept in-frame beta chains. Rows matching on CDR3 protein sequence are summarized as one entry with the most common DNA and genes. The sample records under 450,000 distinct CDR3 sequences, 16% of which are singletons. Just under 30% of the sample goes to the ten largest clones.

Sequenced material: PBMCs, mostly from graft donor cells, taken 360 days after TCRalphabeta/CD19-depleted stem cell transplant. Every receptor here comes from a boy less than two years old who had a stem cell transplant for Wiskott-Aldrich syndrome, so the T cells may come from the graft donor.

This clonotype showed up just a few times. V gene TRBV12-3 or TRBV12-4 combines with J gene TRBJ2-1, with 11 nucleotides matching TRBD2. The CDR3 loop spans 14 amino acids. The junction had 5 bases not matched to a gene; V was cut back by 5 bases and J by 8 bases. This chain's CDR3 is CASSPRTSGHEQFF. The CDR3 DNA follows: TGTGCCAGCAGTCCCCGGACTAGCGGGCATGAGCAGTTCTTC.

This rearrangement joins TRBV10-3 to TRBJ2-2, with 8 bases aligning to TRBD2. V gave up 7 bases and J gave up 9 bases; unmatched junction bases: 16. Germline V CDR1 and CDR2: ENHRY, SYGVKD. The length of the CDR3 is 16 residues. DNA for the CDR3: TGTGCCATCAAGAAGGCGGGGGGTGAACGGGGCTGGGAGCTGTTTTTT. Translated, it gives CAIKKAGGERGWELFF.

The CDR3 nucleotides are TGCGCCAGCAGCCAAGGTCCCCGGGGACCACCGCTAAACGAGCAGTACTTC. Translated, it gives CASSQGPRGPPLNEQYF. The V and J genes are TRBV4-1 and TRBJ2-7; D assignment may be TRBD1 or TRBD2 (5 bases each). There are 17 residues in the CDR3. Germline V lookup: CDR1 MGHRA, CDR2 YSYEKL. Trimming pared 1 base from V and 5 bases from J, leaving 21 bases between.

Many counts were recorded for this clonotype. V and J are TRBV15 and TRBJ2-3, with D possibly TRBD2 on 5 matching bases. Germline V lookup: CDR1 LNHNV, CDR2 YYDKDF (reference sequence). V lost 0 bases to trimming and J lost 2 bases, with 18 bases between them. CDR3 size: 18 residues. The CDR3 bases are TGTGCCACCAGCAGAGATTCAGCATGGAGCGGTTCCACAGATACGCAGTATTTT. Its translation: CATSRDSAWSGSTDTQYF. Drawing the rest from reference TRBV15 and TRBJ2-3, the complete variable domain is DAMVIQNPRYQVTQFGKPVTLSCSQTLNHNVMYWYQQKSSQAPKLLFHYYDKDFNNEADTPDNFQSRRPNTSFCFLDIRSPGLGDTAMYLCATSRDSAWSGSTDTQYFGPGTRLTVL.

The genes are TRBV27 and TRBJ2-5; weak D call: TRBD2 (6 bases). Germline V gene data show CDR1 as MNHEY and CDR2 as SMNVEV (reference sequence). Trimming removed 5 bases from V and 3 bases from J, with 25 bases in between. The CDR3 contains 18 residues. The DNA for the CDR3 is TGTGCCAGCAGTAACCGGTGGCGGGGTCGCCTTAAAGAAGAGACCCAGTACTTC. Translating it yields CASSNRWRGRLKEETQYF.

A few counts support this clonotype. The rearrangement uses TRBV7-8 and TRBJ2-7; 7 nucleotides align to TRBD2. This CDR3 comprises 18 residues. CDR1 and CDR2 (germline): SGHVS, FQNEAQ. V shed 4 bases and J 0 bases; nucleotides not matched to a gene: 15. The CDR3 nucleotides are TGTGCCAGCAGCTCCAGGGTACTACTAGCGCTGAGCTCCTACGAGCAGTACTTC. Its translation is CASSSRVLLALSSYEQYF. The whole variable domain, remainder taken from reference TRBV7-8 and TRBJ2-7, is GAGVSQSPRYKVAKRGQDVALRCDPISGHVSLFWYQQALGQGPEFLTYFQNEAQLDKSGLPSDRFFAERPEGSVSTLKIQRTQQEDSAVYLCASSSRVLLALSSYEQYFGPGTRLTVT.

The chain joins TRBV4-3 to TRBJ2-3, with D possibly matching TRBD2 (6 bases). Germline CDR1 LGHNA, CDR2 YSLEER. Trimming stripped 3 bases from V and 3 bases from J, with 19 bases between. This CDR3 is 17 amino acids long. The CDR3 loop is CASSHHAGPLLTDTQYF. The DNA for the CDR3 is TGCGCCAGCAGCCATCATGCGGGACCCCTTTTGACAGATACGCAGTATTTT.

The chain joins TRBV5-6 to TRBJ2-7; D remains ambiguous. CDR3 size: 15 residues. CDR1 SGHDT and CDR2 YYEEEE come from the germline V gene. V lost 2 bases to trimming and J lost 5 bases, with 17 bases between them. CDR3 nucleotides: TGTGCCAGCAGCTTTCGGGTTCTCCGCCGCAACGAGCAGTACTTC. Its protein product is CASSFRVLRRNEQYF.

The chain uses TRBV6-2 or TRBV6-3 and TRBJ2-2; D is possibly TRBD1 (6 bases). Germline V lookup: CDR1 MNHEY, CDR2 SVGEGT. V shed 5 bases and J shed 3 bases, with 13 bases lying between them. The CDR3 length is 15 residues. The CDR3 sequence: CASSPQGKDTGELFF. The CDR3 region has the DNA TGTGCCAGCAGTCCGCAGGGGAAGGACACCGGGGAGCTGTTTTTT.

V usage is TRBV7-9 and J usage is TRBJ2-2; no definite D call. The CDR3 length is 12 residues. The V end lost 0 bases, the J end lost 8 bases, and 4 bases lay between the germline ends. Germline V lookup: CDR1 SEHNR, CDR2 FQNEAQ (reference sequence). CDR3 sequence: CASSLAKGELFF. CDR3 nucleotides: TGTGCCAGCAGCTTAGCCAAAGGGGAGCTGTTTTTT.

In its sample, this clonotype was seen a few times. V is TRBV28 and J is TRBJ2-3; weak D call: TRBD2 (5 bases). This CDR3 comprises 16 residues. Per germline, CDR1 MDHEN and CDR2 SYDVKM. Trimming removed 5 bases at V and 2 bases at J, with 17 bases between. Here the CDR3 reads CASSPSSPGYTDTQYF. DNA for the CDR3: TGTGCCAGCAGTCCATCTAGCCCGGGCTACACAGATACGCAGTATTTT.

The chain joins TRBV5-1 to TRBJ2-7; TRBD2 matches at 10 bases. Trimming took 3 bases from V and 2 from J; bases not matched to a gene: 8. The CDR3 sequence is 16 residues long. CDR1 and CDR2 from the germline V gene are SGHRS and YFSETQ. The CDR3 loop reads CASSYTGTSEAYEQYF. The DNA for the CDR3 is TGCGCCAGCAGCTATACCGGGACTAGCGAGGCCTACGAGCAGTACTTC.

In its sample, this clonotype was seen a few times. This chain joins TRBV10-3 and TRBJ2-5; 10 nucleotides agree with TRBD1. The germline V gene encodes CDR1 ENHRY and CDR2 SYGVKD. The CDR3 consists of 13 residues. Trimming cost V 6 bases and J 5 bases; bases outside gene matches: 3. CDR3: CAIRGTGEETQYF. The DNA for the CDR3 is TGTGCCATCAGAGGGACAGGGGAGGAGACCCAGTACTTC.

The rearrangement joins TRBV5-1 to TRBJ2-1; no clear D. Germline V gives CDR1 SGHRS, CDR2 YFSETQ. This CDR3 is built from 13 residues. Trimming removed 4 bases at V and 5 bases at J, with 10 bases between. CDR3 sequence reads: CASSQIYNNEQFF. DNA for the CDR3: TGCGCCAGCAGCCAAATCTACAACAATGAGCAGTTCTTC.

This clonotype was observed a handful of times. The chain is built from TRBV20-1 and TRBJ2-3, with D unresolved. In germline, CDR1 is DFQATT, CDR2 SNEGSKA (reference sequence). The CDR3 covers 11 residues. The V gene lost 3 bases and the J gene lost 4 bases, with 5 bases spanning the gap. In nucleotides, the CDR3 is TGCAGTGCTAGCGTCGCAGATACGCAGTATTTT. As protein: CSASVADTQYF.

This clonotype showed up just a few times. V is TRBV12-3 or TRBV12-4 and J is TRBJ2-4; 8 positions match TRBD1. The V segment lost 4 bases and the J segment 7 bases; nucleotides outside the gene matches: 12. The CDR3 has 16 residues. CDR3 loop: CASSSGTGLFLNIQYF. As DNA, the CDR3 is TGTGCCAGCAGTTCCGGGACAGGATTGTTTTTGAACATTCAGTACTTC.

This clonotype was counted only a few times. The chain uses TRBV29-1 and TRBJ1-2, with 10 bases fitting TRBD1. V lost 6 bases and J lost 3; bases outside the gene matches: 4. The CDR3 loop spans 13 amino acids. Germline lookup yields CDR1 SQVTM and CDR2 ANQGSEA. For the CDR3, the DNA is TGCAGCGTGGTGACAGGGGGCCACTATGGCTACACCTTC. It encodes CSVVTGGHYGYTF.

This clonotype was seen more than once but under ten times. This chain uses TRBV29-1 with TRBJ1-2; 7 bases align to TRBD1. Germline-derived CDR1 and CDR2 are SQVTM and ANQGSEA. There are 12 residues in the CDR3. The junction had 7 bases not matched to a gene; V was cut back by 4 bases and J by 8 bases. The CDR3 protein is CSVVRGKWGYTF. The CDR3 nucleotides read TGCAGCGTTGTCAGGGGGAAGTGGGGCTACACCTTC.

The chain combines TRBV4-1 with TRBJ2-2, with 8 bases aligning to TRBD1. This CDR3 has 17 amino acids. Germline lookup yields CDR1 MGHRA and CDR2 YSYEKL. J gave up 5 bases and V 4 bases, and 12 bases lay outside the gene matches. The CDR3 is CASSPKIQGQGTGELFF. The DNA for the CDR3 is TGCGCCAGCAGCCCAAAGATCCAAGGACAGGGAACCGGGGAGCTGTTTTTT.

This clonotype was counted at least ten times. The V and J genes are TRBV5-1 and TRBJ2-7; a weak D match, TRBD1 (5 bases). Germline CDR1 SGHRS, CDR2 YFSETQ. Trimming removed 0 bases at V and 3 bases at J, with 7 bases between. The CDR3 length is 13 residues. The CDR3 spells CASSLVDSYEQYF. In DNA form, the CDR3 reads TGCGCCAGCAGCTTGGTTGACAGCTACGAGCAGTACTTC.